Described below is a single T cell receptor beta chain sequence and its context. The antigen is not known. Method: immunoSEQ multiplex PCR; TCRdb's copy keeps in-frame clones and lacks some. The table lists 650,000 to 800,000 clones, over 55% of them singletons. Donors were Caucasian adults residing in Nashville, Tennessee, USA. This sample stems from a study of shared clonotypes between healthy human individuals. General study results and limits: Sharing across several donors was seen in 4% to 6.5% of naive CD4 clonotypes. At large depth, rarefaction still showed sorted-subset sequencing to be incomplete. Apart from blood, nothing was sampled; tissue repertoires likely differ.

This clonotype was obtained from a woman aged 25 to 39 in good health. The sample taken for sequencing was memory CD4+ T cells sorted from blood. Subset here: CD45RA-negative fraction.

The CDR3 nucleotides read TGTGCCAACCAATTGCGGGAGGGCCAAGTGTACTTC. This encodes CANQLREGQVYF. V gene TRBV7-9 combines with J gene TRBJ2-7; 9 bases map to TRBD2. Germline V lookup: CDR1 SEHNR, CDR2 FQNEAQ (reference sequence). J was trimmed by 12 bases and V by 10 bases; bases with no gene match: 13. The CDR3 extends over 12 amino acids.